The 16 T cell receptor beta chains below were found in one sample sequenced in a study of blood T cell repertoires in COVID-19. Using immunoSEQ multiplex PCR, the repertoire was profiled, and TCRdb retains in-frame clones only, with some absent. The sample contains about 270,000 clones, 85% to 95% of which appear only once. Sequenced material: PBMCs or T cells enriched from blood (not recorded which). Receptors were obtained from a man aged 40-50 years who had been exposed to COVID-19.

The chain combines TRBV11-1 with TRBJ2-3; the match to TRBD2 covers 8 bases. Germline loops: CDR1 SGHAT, CDR2 FQDESV (reference sequence). The V segment lost 3 bases and the J segment 3 bases; nucleotides outside the gene matches: 8. This CDR3 has 16 residues. This chain's CDR3 is CASSFRREVRTDTQYF. The CDR3 bases are TGTGCCAGCAGCTTTAGGCGGGAGGTTAGAACAGATACGCAGTATTTT.

V is TRBV18 and J is TRBJ1-3; D uncertain. Germline V gives CDR1 KGHSH, CDR2 LQKENI. V gave up 5 bases and J gave up 4 bases, with 18 bases separating them. The CDR3 is made up of 16 amino acids. The CDR3 DNA reads TGTGCCAGCTCAATAATGGACGCTTCGGGGGGAAACACCATATATTTT. This translates into CASSIMDASGGNTIYF.

The chain employs TRBV29-1 and TRBJ2-7; 11 bases agree with TRBD2. In germline, CDR1 is SQVTM, CDR2 ANQGSEA. CDR3 size: 15 residues. With 1 base clipped from V and 4 bases from J, the junction kept 6 bases outside the gene matches. Here the CDR3 reads CSVEALLAGGYEQYF. CDR3 coding DNA: TGCAGCGTTGAAGCTCTCCTAGCGGGAGGATACGAGCAGTACTTC.

The chain recombines TRBV5-1 with TRBJ2-7, with D maybe TRBD1 (6 bases). CDR1 and CDR2 (germline): SGHRS, YFSETQ. Trimming cost V 3 bases and J 4 bases, with 11 bases left between them. The length of the CDR3 is 13 residues. CDR3 in DNA: TGCGCCAGCAGCTGGGAACAGGGATACGAGCAGTACTTC. It is translated as CASSWEQGYEQYF.

J is TRBJ1-5 and V is TRBV6-2 or TRBV6-3; tentatively, D is TRBD1 (6 bases). This CDR3 spans 12 amino acids. The V gene's germline CDR1 is MNHEY and CDR2 SVGEGT. Trimming cost V 5 bases and J 4 bases, with 6 bases left between them. The chain's CDR3 is CASSRGNQPQHF. The CDR3 nucleotides read TGTGCCAGCAGTAGGGGGAATCAGCCCCAGCATTTT.

The chain carries TRBV7-3 and TRBJ2-7; perhaps TRBD1 as D (6 bases). CDR1 SGHTA and CDR2 FQGTGA come from the germline V gene. The CDR3 sequence is 14 residues long. Trimming shortened V by 5 bases and J by 4 bases, and 15 bases separated the two germline ends. CDR3: CASSRTGGEYEQYF. CDR3 in DNA: TGTGCCAGCAGCCGGACTGGGGGCGAATACGAGCAGTACTTC. The whole variable domain, remainder taken from reference TRBV7-3 and TRBJ2-7, is GAGVSQTPSNKVTEKGKYVELRCDPISGHTALYWYRQSLGQGPEFLIYFQGTGAADDSGLPNDRFFAVRPEGSVSTLKIQRTERGDSAVYLCASSRTGGEYEQYFGPGTRLTVT.

V is TRBV19 and J is TRBJ1-1; D is unresolved. Germline CDR1 LNHDA, CDR2 SQIVND (reference sequence). The CDR3 has 14 amino acids. The V end was cut by 5 bases, the J end by 0 bases, with 10 bases between. For the CDR3, the DNA is TGTGCCAGTAGTCTCAGGAGGATGAACACTGAAGCTTTCTTT. Protein sequence: CASSLRRMNTEAFF.

This clone was detected a few times. This rearrangement joins TRBV6-5 to TRBJ1-1, with 8 positions matching TRBD1. V was pared by 8 bases and J by 7 bases, with 15 bases of the junction left unmatched. This CDR3 has 15 residues. The V gene's germline CDR1 is MNHEY and CDR2 SVGAGI. The CDR3 DNA is TGTGCCAGCTCTCGAGGGGGCGTGGGACAGGATGAAGCTTTCTTT. Its translation: CASSRGGVGQDEAFF.

The chain employs TRBV6-1 and TRBJ2-3; perhaps TRBD1 as D (6 bases). CDR1 MNHNS and CDR2 SASEGT come from the germline V gene. Trimming shortened V by 2 bases and J by 0 bases, and 15 bases separated the two germline ends. The CDR3 loop spans 17 amino acids. CDR3 protein: CASSENRVISSTDTQYF. DNA for the CDR3: TGTGCCAGCAGTGAAAACAGGGTGATTAGTAGCACAGATACGCAGTATTTT.

The chain uses TRBV5-1 and TRBJ1-2, with 7 bases matching TRBD1. The length of the CDR3 is 14 residues. Germline loops: CDR1 SGHRS, CDR2 YFSETQ. Trimming removed 5 bases from V and 7 bases from J; junction bases left unmatched: 11. The CDR3 DNA is TGCGCCAGCAGAAAAAGTCCAGGGGGTGTTGGCTACACCTTC. It codes for CASRKSPGGVGYTF.

The gene calls are TRBV18 and TRBJ1-4; 7 nucleotides align to TRBD1. This CDR3 contains 15 residues. V lost 5 bases to trimming and J lost 4 bases; unmatched junction nucleotides: 7. Germline V gene data show CDR1 as KGHSH and CDR2 as LQKENI. CDR3 nucleotides: TGTGCCAGCTCAAAGACAGGGATCAATAATGAAAAACTGTTTTTT. It is translated as CASSKTGINNEKLFF.

This clone was counted once. The genes are TRBV5-4 and TRBJ2-2; possibly TRBD1 for D (6 bases). The V end was cut by 4 bases, the J end by 3 bases, with 16 bases between. Per the germline V gene, CDR1 is SGHNT and CDR2 is YYREEE (reference sequence). The CDR3 has 16 residues. Here the CDR3 DNA reads TGTGCCAGCAGCCTTCAGGGGAGTGTTTACACCGGGGAGCTGTTTTTT. This codes for CASSLQGSVYTGELFF.

The chain employs TRBV18 and TRBJ2-1; D perhaps matches TRBD2 (5 bases). Trimming pared 4 bases from V and 3 bases from J, leaving 13 bases between. The CDR3 covers 15 residues. Germline V lookup: CDR1 KGHSH, CDR2 LQKENI. The CDR3 sequence: CASSQSGDGYNEQFF. The CDR3, as DNA: TGTGCCAGCTCACAGAGCGGAGACGGCTACAATGAGCAGTTCTTC.

Of note for this clone: Other DNA sequences in this sample translate to the same CDR3. The chain's CDR3 is CASSISGGRTEAFF. The DNA for the CDR3 is TGTGCCAGTAGTATCTCAGGGGGACGCACTGAAGCTTTCTTT. The J gene is TRBJ1-1, the V gene TRBV19; TRBD1 agrees at 7 bases. CDR1 and CDR2 (germline): LNHDA, SQIVND (reference sequence). The CDR3 is made up of 14 amino acids. The junction had 5 bases not matched to a gene; V was cut back by 3 bases and J by 4 bases.

The chain uses TRBV6-6 and TRBJ1-6; TRBD1 matches 8 bases. V dropped 5 bases and J dropped 7; count of bases not matched to a gene: 10. This CDR3 has 16 residues. CDR1 is MNHNY, CDR2 SVGAGI, per germline (reference sequence). The CDR3 reads CASSPQGALGNSPLHF. CDR3 bases: TGTGCCAGCAGTCCGCAGGGGGCCTTAGGGAATTCACCCCTCCACTTT.

This rearrangement joins TRBV19 to TRBJ2-5; 8 bases line up with TRBD2. The germline V gene encodes CDR1 LNHDA and CDR2 SQIVND (reference sequence). The V segment lost 2 bases and the J segment 7 bases; nucleotides outside the gene matches: 12. This CDR3 region has 16 residues. CDR3 sequence reads: CASSISGGTNPGTQYF. The CDR3 DNA sequence: TGTGCCAGTAGTATATCGGGAGGGACCAACCCTGGGACCCAGTACTTC.